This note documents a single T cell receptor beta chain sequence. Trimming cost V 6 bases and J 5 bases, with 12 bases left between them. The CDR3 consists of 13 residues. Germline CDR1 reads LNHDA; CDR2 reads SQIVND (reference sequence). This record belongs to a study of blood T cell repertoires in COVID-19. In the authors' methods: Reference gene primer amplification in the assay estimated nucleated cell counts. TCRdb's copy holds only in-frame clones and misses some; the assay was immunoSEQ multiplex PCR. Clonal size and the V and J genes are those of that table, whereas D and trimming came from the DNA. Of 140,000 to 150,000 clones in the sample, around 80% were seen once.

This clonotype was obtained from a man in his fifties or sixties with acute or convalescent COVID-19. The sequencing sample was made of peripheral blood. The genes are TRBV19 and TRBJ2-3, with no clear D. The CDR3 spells CASSVTFRDTQYF. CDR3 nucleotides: TGTGCCAGTAGCGTGACTTTTCGAGATACGCAGTATTTT.